The following is a TCR beta chain sequence with its context. TCRdb's copy holds only in-frame clones and misses some; the assay was immunoSEQ multiplex PCR. The repertoire includes about 140,000 clones, just under 95% of them detected once, and approximately 1.5% sits in the top ten. Trimming stripped 3 bases from V and 4 bases from J, with 13 bases between. Germline V gives CDR1 MGHDK, CDR2 SYGVNS. The CDR3 totals 14 residues. This entry is derived from a study of T cell responses to AZD1222 COVID-19 vaccine. The gene calls are TRBV25-1 and TRBJ2-7, with D hard to call. The source of this sequence is an adult in good health. The sample in question was peripheral blood, obtained on day 0 of AZD1222 vaccination. This chain's CDR3 is CASSEYSQAYEQYF. The DNA of the CDR3 is TGTGCCAGCAGTGAGTACAGCCAGGCGTACGAGCAGTACTTC.